One and the same sample provided the 20 T cell receptor beta chains below, sequenced in a study of control samples from healthy donors and cancer patients. The assay was immunoSEQ multiplex PCR, and TCRdb's table has in-frame clones only and misses some. Of 95,000 to 100,000 clones listed, around 80% are singletons. Material: blood. The receptors were sampled from a man aged 55 to 70 in good health.

The chain links TRBV5-5 to TRBJ2-5; 11 nucleotides agree with TRBD1. With 5 bases clipped from V and 1 base from J, the junction kept 4 bases outside the gene matches. This CDR3 contains 15 residues. CDR1 is SGHKS, CDR2 YYEKEE, per germline (reference sequence). The CDR3 loop reads CASRPGTGGQETQYF. CDR3 sequence (DNA): TGTGCCAGCAGACCCGGGACAGGGGGCCAAGAGACCCAGTACTTC.

This rearrangement joins TRBV11-3 to TRBJ2-5; D is possibly TRBD2 (6 bases). There are 14 residues in the CDR3. CDR1 is SGHNT and CDR2 is YENEEA in the germline V gene. Trimming removed 4 bases at V and 7 bases at J, with 16 bases between. CDR3 loop: CASSSGRAEGTQYF. The CDR3 nucleotides read TGTGCCAGCAGCTCGGGACGGGCGGAGGGGACCCAGTACTTC. The full variable domain, in which reference TRBV11-3 and TRBJ2-5 provide the parts outside the CDR3, is EAGVVQSPRYKIIEKKQPVAFWCNPISGHNTLYWYLQNLGQGPELLIRYENEEAVDDSQLPKDRFSAERLKGVDSTLKIQPAELGDSAVYLCASSSGRAEGTQYFGPGTRLLVL.

The J gene is TRBJ1-6, the V gene TRBV5-6; TRBD1 agrees at 11 bases. CDR1 is SGHDT and CDR2 is YYEEEE in the germline V gene. Trimming removed 4 bases from V and 8 bases from J; junction bases left unmatched: 14. The CDR3 is 18 amino acids. The CDR3: CASSPGTGGSLIDSPLHF. The CDR3 nucleotides are TGTGCCAGCAGCCCCGGGACAGGGGGTTCGTTGATAGATTCACCCCTCCACTTT.

The chain has TRBV7-9 and TRBJ1-1; D is unclear. CDR1 and CDR2 (germline): SEHNR, FQNEAQ (reference sequence). Trimming cost V 1 base and J 10 bases, with 13 bases left between them. The CDR3 is 13 amino acids. The CDR3 spells CASSLVGGYGAFF. CDR3 sequence (DNA): TGTGCCAGCAGCTTAGTGGGAGGGTATGGAGCTTTCTTT. Using reference TRBV7-9 and TRBJ1-1 for the parts outside the CDR3, the full variable domain is DTGVSQNPRHKITKRGQNVTFRCDPISEHNRLYWYRQTLGQGPEFLTYFQNEAQLEKSRLLSDRFSAERPKGSFSTLEIQRTEQGDSAMYLCASSLVGGYGAFFGQGTRLTVV.

V usage is TRBV6-5 and J usage is TRBJ2-7; 7 bases fit TRBD1. The CDR3 covers 15 residues. V was clipped by 6 bases and J by 3 bases; unmatched bases: 11. CDR1 and CDR2 (germline): MNHEY, SVGAGI. The CDR3 spells CASRQDRSLYYEQYF. In DNA form, the CDR3 reads TGTGCCAGCAGACAGGACAGGTCACTATACTACGAGCAGTACTTC.

The chain couples TRBV29-1 to TRBJ2-2; 9 positions match TRBD2. This CDR3 is 14 amino acids long. The V gene's germline CDR1 is SQVTM and CDR2 ANQGSEA. The V and J ends lost 5 bases and 4 bases, in that order; junction bases with no gene match: 5. The CDR3 sequence: CSVLAGELTGELFF. The CDR3 nucleotides read TGCAGCGTTTTAGCGGGGGAGCTCACCGGGGAGCTGTTTTTT.

The chain has TRBV6-5 and TRBJ2-7; TRBD2 aligns across 10 bases. Germline V gene lookup returns CDR1 MNHEY and CDR2 SVGAGI. This CDR3 is built from 15 residues. Germline trimming cut 8 bases from V and 6 bases from J; bases unmatched to any gene: 13. The CDR3 coding sequence is TGTGCCAGCGCCCCTCTTGCTAGCGGGAGTGGCGAGCAGTACTTC. Its translation: CASAPLASGSGEQYF.

This sequence joins TRBV2 and TRBJ2-2; TRBD1 matches at 10 bases. The CDR3 covers 15 residues. CDR1 SNHLY and CDR2 FYNNEI come from the germline V gene. J lost 5 bases, V lost 4 bases, and 4 bases had no gene match. CDR3 bases: TGTGCCAGCAGTGGGACAGGGGGTCGAACCGGGGAGCTGTTTTTT. Encoded protein: CASSGTGGRTGELFF.

The gene calls are TRBV3-1 (or the pseudogene TRBV3-2) and TRBJ1-1; no clear D gene. V was shortened by 1 base and J by 1 base, with 10 bases between the two germline ends. The CDR3 consists of 15 residues. Germline V gene lookup returns CDR1 LGHDT and CDR2 YNNKEL (reference sequence). In nucleotides, the CDR3 is TGTGCCAGCAGCCAAGGCAGGATAGAGAACACTGAAGCTTTCTTT. It specifies CASSQGRIENTEAFF.

CDR3 nucleotides: TGTGCCAGCAGCCCGGTAGCGGGAGGGCCCACAGATACGCAGTATTTT. This translates into CASSPVAGGPTDTQYF. The gene calls are TRBV14 and TRBJ2-3; 11 bases line up with TRBD2. This CDR3 contains 16 residues. Germline-derived CDR1 and CDR2 are SGHDN and FVKESK. The V segment lost 4 bases and the J segment 2 bases; nucleotides outside the gene matches: 5.

This sequence joins TRBV19 and TRBJ2-1; D possibly corresponds to TRBD2 (5 bases). The V gene's germline CDR1 is LNHDA and CDR2 SQIVND (reference sequence). The CDR3 covers 11 residues. V was trimmed by 10 bases and J by 10 bases, leaving 14 bases between them. This chain's CDR3 is CATRSPGEQFF. CDR3 DNA: TGTGCCACCAGGTCCCCGGGGGAGCAGTTCTTC.

This chain joins TRBV11-2 and TRBJ2-2; D gene unclear. CDR3 length: 14 residues. The germline V and J ends were trimmed by 2 bases and 7 bases, with 11 bases remaining between them. Germline CDR1 and CDR2: SGHAT and FQNNGV. The CDR3 nucleotides are TGTGCCAGCAGCTTACAGGTGACGATCGGGGAGCTGTTTTTT. Translation: CASSLQVTIGELFF.

This chain's CDR3 is CASSLATNYGYTF. CDR3 DNA sequence: TGTGCCAGCAGTTTGGCCACCAACTATGGCTACACCTTC. The chain recombines TRBV12-3 or TRBV12-4 with TRBJ1-2, with no clear D. The germline V and J ends were trimmed by 3 bases and 2 bases, with 7 bases remaining between them. The CDR3 extends over 13 amino acids.

The chain has TRBV11-2 and TRBJ2-7; tentatively, D is TRBD2 (6 bases). The germline V and J ends were trimmed by 5 bases and 2 bases, with 16 bases remaining between them. CDR1 is SGHAT and CDR2 is FQNNGV in the germline V gene. This CDR3 region has 15 residues. The CDR3 here is CASSPGISGAYEQYF. CDR3 DNA: TGTGCCAGCAGCCCGGGGATTAGCGGTGCCTACGAGCAGTACTTC.

The chain couples TRBV5-4 to TRBJ2-3, with D unclear. With 4 bases removed from V and 8 bases from J, the gap between germline ends came to 8 bases. Germline CDR1 reads SGHNT; CDR2 reads YYREEE (reference sequence). The CDR3 extends over 11 amino acids. The DNA for the CDR3 is TGTGCCAGCAGCAGTATAGGTACGCAGTATTTT. This encodes CASSSIGTQYF. The variable domain in full, with the rest retrieved from reference TRBV5-4 and TRBJ2-3, is ETGVTQSPTHLIKTRGQQVTLRCSSQSGHNTVSWYQQALGQGPQFIFQYYREEENGRGNFPPRFSGLQFPNYSSELNVNALELDDSALYLCASSSIGTQYFGPGTRLTVL.

The chain links TRBV7-2 to TRBJ2-1, with TRBD2 matching 16 bases. The CDR3 totals 19 residues. In germline, CDR1 is SGHTA, CDR2 FQGNSA. V dropped 5 bases and J dropped 0; count of bases not matched to a gene: 7. CDR3 bases: TGTGCCAGCAGCACGGGACTAGCGGGAGGGGCCGTCTCCTACAATGAGCAGTTCTTC. Protein: CASSTGLAGGAVSYNEQFF. Full variable domain (outside the CDR3, taken from reference TRBV7-2 and TRBJ2-1): GAGVSQSPSNKVTEKGKDVELRCDPISGHTALYWYRQSLGQGLEFLIYFQGNSAPDKSGLPSDRFSAERTGGSVSTLTIQRTQQEDSAVYLCASSTGLAGGAVSYNEQFFGPGTRLTVL.

V usage is TRBV7-3 and J usage is TRBJ2-5, with 11 bases matching TRBD2. Germline V gene sequence: CDR1 SGHTA, CDR2 FQGTGA. After removal of 1 base from V and 3 bases from J, the junction contained 7 bases not matched to a gene. The CDR3 spans 17 residues. DNA of the CDR3: TGTGCCAGCAGCTTAAACCCTAGCGGGGGGTCAAAAGAGACCCAGTACTTC. Residues: CASSLNPSGGSKETQYF.

V is TRBV19 and J is TRBJ1-1, with D unresolved. Germline values: CDR1 LNHDA, CDR2 SQIVND (reference sequence). V shed 7 bases and J shed 3 bases, with 18 bases lying between them. This CDR3 spans 15 amino acids. In DNA form, the CDR3 reads TGTGCCAGTAATTTGTACGGCAGTATCTACACTGAAGCTTTCTTT. Amino acids: CASNLYGSIYTEAFF.

The chain joins TRBV7-9 to TRBJ1-2; D is unclear. Deletions cut 3 bases from V and 4 bases from J, with 12 bases between. This CDR3 is 14 amino acids long. Germline loops: CDR1 SEHNR, CDR2 FQNEAQ (reference sequence). The CDR3 DNA reads as TGTGCCAGCAGCTTCGCCCGGCGAGTCTATGGCTACACCTTC. It yields the protein CASSFARRVYGYTF.

The DNA for the CDR3 is TGCGCCAGCAGCTTGGCGGAGGGAAGCGTCGACGAGCAGTACTTC. Translated, it gives CASSLAEGSVDEQYF. The chain combines TRBV5-1 with TRBJ2-7; TRBD2 might be the D (6 bases). Germline assignment: CDR1 SGHRS and CDR2 YFSETQ. The V end lost 0 bases, the J end lost 5 bases, and 15 bases lay between the germline ends. The CDR3 spans 15 residues.